This paragraph covers one TCR beta chain sequence. The antigen is unknown. Time point given: sample taken at primary tumor resection. Unsorted whole RNA of tumor, nontumor lung or frozen PBMC was sequenced. This specimen comes from a study of spatial heterogeneity in lung cancer. Per the germline V gene, CDR1 is SGHRS and CDR2 is YFSETQ. Deletions cut 2 bases from V and 2 bases from J, with 8 bases between. The CDR3 runs to 14 residues. Study-wide points: Ubiquitous expanded tumor TCRs appeared in blood more at resection than follow-up.

Every molecule of TCR cDNA had its own unique molecular identifier. TCRdb re-called the 5' RACE reads with MiXCR, one entry per CDR3 protein. The repertoire holds more than 80,000 distinct CDR3 sequences, with less than 15% as singletons. V gene TRBV5-1 combines with J gene TRBJ2-1; D is uncertain. The receptor was derived from a male donor with early-stage non-small cell lung cancer. The sample in question was PBMCs, obtained at surgery. CDR3 DNA sequence: TGCGCCAGCAGCTTAGGCGGAGCCTACAATGAGCAGTTCTTC. This gives the protein CASSLGGAYNEQFF.